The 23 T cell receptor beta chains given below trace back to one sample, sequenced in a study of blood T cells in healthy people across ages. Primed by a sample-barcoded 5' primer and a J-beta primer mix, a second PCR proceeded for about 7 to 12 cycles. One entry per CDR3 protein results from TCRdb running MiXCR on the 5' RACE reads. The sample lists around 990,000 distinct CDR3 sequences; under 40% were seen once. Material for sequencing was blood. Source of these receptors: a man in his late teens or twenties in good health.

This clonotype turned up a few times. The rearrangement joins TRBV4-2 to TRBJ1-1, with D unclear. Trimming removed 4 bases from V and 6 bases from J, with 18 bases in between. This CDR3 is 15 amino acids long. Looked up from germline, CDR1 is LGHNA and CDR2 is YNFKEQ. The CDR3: CASSPKTLGVPEAFF. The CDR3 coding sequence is TGTGCCAGCAGCCCTAAGACCCTCGGGGTCCCTGAAGCTTTCTTT.

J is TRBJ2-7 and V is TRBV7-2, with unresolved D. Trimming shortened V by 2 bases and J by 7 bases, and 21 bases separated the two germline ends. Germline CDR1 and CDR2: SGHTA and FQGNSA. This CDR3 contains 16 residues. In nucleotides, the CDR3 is TGTGCCAGCAGCTTATTCGTGTTGATGACCTACAATGAGCAGTACTTC. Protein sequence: CASSLFVLMTYNEQYF.

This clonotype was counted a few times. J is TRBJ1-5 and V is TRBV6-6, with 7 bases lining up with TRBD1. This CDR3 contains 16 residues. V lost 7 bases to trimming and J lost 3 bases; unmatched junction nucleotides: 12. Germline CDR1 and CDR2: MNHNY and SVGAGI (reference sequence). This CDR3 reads CASIDREQRNNQPQHF. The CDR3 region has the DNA TGTGCCAGCATCGACAGGGAGCAAAGGAACAATCAGCCCCAGCATTTT.

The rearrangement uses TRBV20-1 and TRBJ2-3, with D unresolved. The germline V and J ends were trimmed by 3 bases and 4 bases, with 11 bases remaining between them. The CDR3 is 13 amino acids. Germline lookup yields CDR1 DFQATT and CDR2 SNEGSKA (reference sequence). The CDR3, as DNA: TGCAGTGCTAGCGAACCCGTCCCAGATACGCAGTATTTT. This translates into CSASEPVPDTQYF.

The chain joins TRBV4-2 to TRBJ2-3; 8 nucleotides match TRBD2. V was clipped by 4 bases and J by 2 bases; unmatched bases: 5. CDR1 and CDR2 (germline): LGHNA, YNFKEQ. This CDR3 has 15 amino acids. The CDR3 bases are TGTGCCAGCAGCCTCGGGACTAGGTCCACAGATACGCAGTATTTT. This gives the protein CASSLGTRSTDTQYF.

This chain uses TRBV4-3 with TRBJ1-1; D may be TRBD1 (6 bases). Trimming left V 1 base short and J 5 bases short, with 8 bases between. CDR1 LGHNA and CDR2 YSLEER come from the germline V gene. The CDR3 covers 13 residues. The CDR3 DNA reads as TGCGCCAGCAGCCAAGCAAGGGGGACTGAAGCTTTCTTT. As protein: CASSQARGTEAFF.

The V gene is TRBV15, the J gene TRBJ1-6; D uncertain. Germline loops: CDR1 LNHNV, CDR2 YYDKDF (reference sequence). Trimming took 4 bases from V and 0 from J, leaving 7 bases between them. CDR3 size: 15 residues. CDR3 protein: CATSKRDSYNSPLHF. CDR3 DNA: TGTGCCACCAGCAAGCGGGACTCCTATAATTCACCCCTCCACTTT. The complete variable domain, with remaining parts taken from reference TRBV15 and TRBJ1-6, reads DAMVIQNPRYQVTQFGKPVTLSCSQTLNHNVMYWYQQKSSQAPKLLFHYYDKDFNNEADTPDNFQSRRPNTSFCFLDIRSPGLGDTAMYLCATSKRDSYNSPLHFGNGTRLTVT.

The CDR3 coding sequence is TGTGCCAGCAGGCCCGAAAAAGGGAACACTGAAGCTTTCTTT. This translates into CASRPEKGNTEAFF. The genes are TRBV2 and TRBJ1-1; D is unclear. The CDR3 contains 14 residues. V lost 6 bases and J 1 base, leaving 12 bases between the germline ends. Germline CDR1 SNHLY, CDR2 FYNNEI. The variable domain in full, with the rest retrieved from reference TRBV2 and TRBJ1-1, is EPEVTQTPSHQVTQMGQEVILRCVPISNHLYFYWYRQILGQKVEFLVSFYNNEISEKSEIFDDQFSVERPDGSNFTLKIRSTKLEDSAMYFCASRPEKGNTEAFFGQGTRLTVV.

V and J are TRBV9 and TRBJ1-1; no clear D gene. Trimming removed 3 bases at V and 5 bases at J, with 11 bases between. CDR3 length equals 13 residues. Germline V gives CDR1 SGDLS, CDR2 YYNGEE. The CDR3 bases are TGTGCCAGCAGCGGAGGAAGTGAGACTGAAGCTTTCTTT. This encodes CASSGGSETEAFF.

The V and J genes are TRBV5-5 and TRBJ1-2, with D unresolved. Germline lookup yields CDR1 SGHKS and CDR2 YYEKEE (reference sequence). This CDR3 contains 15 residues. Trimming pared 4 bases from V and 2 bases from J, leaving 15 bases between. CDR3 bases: TGTGCCAGCAGCCCTGCTCCAAGAACCAACTATGGCTACACCTTC. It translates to CASSPAPRTNYGYTF. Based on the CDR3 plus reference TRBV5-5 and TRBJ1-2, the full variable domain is DAGVTQSPTHLIKTRGQQVTLRCSPISGHKSVSWYQQVLGQGPQFIFQYYEKEERGRGNFPDRFSARQFPNYSSELNVNALLLGDSALYLCASSPAPRTNYGYTFGSGTRLTVV.

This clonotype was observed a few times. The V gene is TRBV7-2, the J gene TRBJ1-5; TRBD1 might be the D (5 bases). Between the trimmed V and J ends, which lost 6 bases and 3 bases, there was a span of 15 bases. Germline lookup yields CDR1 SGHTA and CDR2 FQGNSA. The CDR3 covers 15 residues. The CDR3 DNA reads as TGTGCCAGCAGACAGGCAGGGCTTAACAATCAGCCCCAGCATTTT. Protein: CASRQAGLNNQPQHF.

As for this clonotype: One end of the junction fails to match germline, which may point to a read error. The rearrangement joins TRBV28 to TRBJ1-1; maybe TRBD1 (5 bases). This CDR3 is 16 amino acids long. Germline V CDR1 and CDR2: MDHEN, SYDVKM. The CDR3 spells CAGSPPSGAGTTEAFF. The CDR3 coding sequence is TGTGCCGGCAGCCCGCCATCTGGGGCAGGGACCACTGAAGCTTTCTTT.

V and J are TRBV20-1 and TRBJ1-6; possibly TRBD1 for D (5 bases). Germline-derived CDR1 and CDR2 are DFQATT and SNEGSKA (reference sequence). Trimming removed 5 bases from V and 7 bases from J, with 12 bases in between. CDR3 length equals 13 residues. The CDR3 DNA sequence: TGCAGTGCTGGGACCGAGATGAATTCACCCCTCCACTTT. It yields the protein CSAGTEMNSPLHF.

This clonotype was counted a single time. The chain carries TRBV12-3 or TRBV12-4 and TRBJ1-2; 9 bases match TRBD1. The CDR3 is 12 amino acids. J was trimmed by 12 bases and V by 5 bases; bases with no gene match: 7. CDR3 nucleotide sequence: TGTGCCAGCAGTGGGACAGGGAACGGCCACACCTTC. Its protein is CASSGTGNGHTF.

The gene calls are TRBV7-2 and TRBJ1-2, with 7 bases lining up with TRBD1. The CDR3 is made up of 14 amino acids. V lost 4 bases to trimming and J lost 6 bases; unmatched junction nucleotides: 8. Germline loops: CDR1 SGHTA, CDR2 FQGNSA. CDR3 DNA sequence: TGTGCCAGCAGCTCCGACAGGGAAGGGCATGGCTACACCTTC. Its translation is CASSSDREGHGYTF.

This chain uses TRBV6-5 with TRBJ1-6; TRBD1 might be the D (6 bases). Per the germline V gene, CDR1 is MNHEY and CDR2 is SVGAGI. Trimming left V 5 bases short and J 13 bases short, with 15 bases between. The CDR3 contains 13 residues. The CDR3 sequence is CASSRDNERPLHF. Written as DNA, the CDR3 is TGTGCCAGCAGTAGGGACAACGAAAGGCCCCTCCACTTT.

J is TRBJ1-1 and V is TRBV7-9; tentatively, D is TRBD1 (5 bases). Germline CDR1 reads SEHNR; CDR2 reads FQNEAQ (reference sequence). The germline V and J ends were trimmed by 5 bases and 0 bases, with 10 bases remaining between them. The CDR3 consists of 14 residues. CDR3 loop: CASSTPTVNTEAFF. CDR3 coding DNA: TGTGCCAGCAGCACCCCGACAGTGAACACTGAAGCTTTCTTT.

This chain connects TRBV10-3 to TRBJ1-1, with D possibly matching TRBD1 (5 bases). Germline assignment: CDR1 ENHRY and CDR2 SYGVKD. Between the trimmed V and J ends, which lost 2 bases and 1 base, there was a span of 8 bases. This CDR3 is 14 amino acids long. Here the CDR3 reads CAISEKTGNTEAFF. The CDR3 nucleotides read TGTGCCATCAGTGAGAAAACAGGGAACACTGAAGCTTTCTTT.

CDR3: CASSPTGYEHPSYNEQFF. Written as DNA, the CDR3 is TGTGCCAGCAGCCCGACAGGGTACGAGCACCCCTCCTACAATGAGCAGTTCTTC. This rearrangement joins TRBV7-9 to TRBJ2-1, with 7 bases that match TRBD1. The germline V gene has CDR1 SEHNR and CDR2 FQNEAQ (reference sequence). The CDR3 runs 18 residues. Unmatched junction bases numbered 13, after V lost 5 bases and J lost 0 bases.

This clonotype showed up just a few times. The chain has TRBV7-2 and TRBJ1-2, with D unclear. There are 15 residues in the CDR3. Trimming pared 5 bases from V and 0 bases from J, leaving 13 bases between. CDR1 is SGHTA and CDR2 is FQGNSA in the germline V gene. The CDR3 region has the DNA TGTGCCAGCAGCATCTACACAGACTCTAACTATGGCTACACCTTC. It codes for CASSIYTDSNYGYTF.

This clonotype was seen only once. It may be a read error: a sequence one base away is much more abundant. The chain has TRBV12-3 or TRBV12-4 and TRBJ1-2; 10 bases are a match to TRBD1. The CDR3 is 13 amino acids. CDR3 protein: CAGRRQGAHGYTF. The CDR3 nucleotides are TGTGCCGGCAGAAGACAGGGGGCTCATGGCTACACCTTC.

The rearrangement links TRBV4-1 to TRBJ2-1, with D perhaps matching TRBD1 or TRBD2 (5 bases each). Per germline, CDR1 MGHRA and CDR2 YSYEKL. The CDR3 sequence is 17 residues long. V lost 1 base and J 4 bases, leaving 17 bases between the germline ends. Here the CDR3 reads CASSQGGVGVKYNEQFF. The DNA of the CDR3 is TGCGCCAGCAGCCAAGGTGGGGTGGGGGTAAAGTACAATGAGCAGTTCTTC.

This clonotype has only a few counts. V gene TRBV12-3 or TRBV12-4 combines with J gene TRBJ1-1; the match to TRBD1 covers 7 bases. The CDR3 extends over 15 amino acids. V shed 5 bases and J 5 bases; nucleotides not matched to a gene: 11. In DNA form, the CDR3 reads TGTGCCAGCAGTCCCCCGGGACAGCGATTTACTGAAGCTTTCTTT. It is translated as CASSPPGQRFTEAFF.